This T cell receptor beta chain stems from a study of immune characterization of retroperitoneal liposarcoma. This clonotype is deemed medium-sized (0.01 to 0.1%). Each CDR3 protein is one row after TCRdb ran MiXCR on the PCR reads. The table records 10,000 or so distinct CDR3 sequences, about a quarter of them present only once. Germline CDR1 SGHTA, CDR2 FQGNSA. The CDR3 runs 12 residues. This TCR came from a male donor with retroperitoneal liposarcoma. Input material: tumor tissue. V and J are TRBV7-2 and TRBJ2-1; D ambiguous. TRBJ2-5 matches the DNA end more closely, so the J call is doubtful. The chain's CDR3 is CASSLGAETQYF. The CDR3 nucleotides are TGTGCCAGCAGCTTAGGAGCAGAGACCCAGTACTTC.